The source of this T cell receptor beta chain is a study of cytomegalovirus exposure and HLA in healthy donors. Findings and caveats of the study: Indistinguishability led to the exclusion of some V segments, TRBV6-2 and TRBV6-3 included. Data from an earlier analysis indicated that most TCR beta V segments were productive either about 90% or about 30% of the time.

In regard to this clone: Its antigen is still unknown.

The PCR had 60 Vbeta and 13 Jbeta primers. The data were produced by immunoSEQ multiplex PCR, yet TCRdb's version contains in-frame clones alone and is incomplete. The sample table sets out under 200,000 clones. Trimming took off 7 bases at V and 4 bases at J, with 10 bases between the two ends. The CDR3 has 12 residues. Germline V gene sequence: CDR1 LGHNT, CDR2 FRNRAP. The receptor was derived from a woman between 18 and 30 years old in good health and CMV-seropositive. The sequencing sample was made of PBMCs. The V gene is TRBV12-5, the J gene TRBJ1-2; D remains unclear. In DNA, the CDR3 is TGTGCTAGTGCGGGTTCTGGCTATGGCTACACCTTC. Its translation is CASAGSGYGYTF.